One and the same sample provided the 10 T cell receptor beta chains below, sequenced in a study of blood T cell repertoires in COVID-19. The protocol was immunoSEQ multiplex PCR, while the TCRdb copy is restricted to in-frame clones and leaves out a portion. The data show about 160,000 clones, around 90% seen once. Sequences were obtained from peripheral blood. Receptors were obtained from a man aged 60 to 75 with active or convalescent COVID-19.

This chain joins TRBV4-1 and TRBJ1-1; tentatively, D is TRBD1 (5 bases). V was pared by 4 bases and J by 4 bases, with 16 bases between. CDR1 is MGHRA and CDR2 is YSYEKL in the germline V gene. This CDR3 has 15 residues. CDR3 in amino acids: CASSRTLGRGTEAFF. The DNA for the CDR3 is TGCGCCAGCAGCCGCACCTTGGGGAGGGGCACTGAAGCTTTCTTT.

This clone was counted between two and nine times. This same CDR3 is encoded by further DNA sequences in the sample. The chain recombines TRBV5-1 with TRBJ1-5; D is ambiguous. This CDR3 has 13 residues. V was trimmed by 0 bases and J by 5 bases, leaving 6 bases between them. Looked up from germline, CDR1 is SGHRS and CDR2 is YFSETQ. CDR3: CASSLASDQPQHF. CDR3 in DNA: TGCGCCAGCAGCTTGGCTTCGGATCAGCCCCAGCATTTT.

The chain links TRBV2 to TRBJ2-7, with D maybe TRBD1 (5 bases). The CDR3 covers 13 residues. CDR1 SNHLY and CDR2 FYNNEI come from the germline V gene. Between the trimmed V and J ends, which lost 7 bases and 4 bases, there was a span of 14 bases. The CDR3 sequence is CASKLDSLYEQYF. The DNA of the CDR3 is TGTGCCAGCAAATTAGACAGCCTTTACGAGCAGTACTTC.

The rearrangement links TRBV2 to TRBJ2-2, with 10 positions matching TRBD1. The CDR3 has 15 amino acids. V gave up 3 bases and J gave up 4 bases; unmatched junction bases: 2. The germline V gene encodes CDR1 SNHLY and CDR2 FYNNEI. This chain's CDR3 is CASSETGGVTGELFF. The DNA of the CDR3 is TGTGCCAGCAGTGAGACAGGGGGCGTCACCGGGGAGCTGTTTTTT.

The chain carries TRBV27 and TRBJ1-5; no definite D call. The germline gives CDR1 MNHEY, CDR2 SMNVEV (reference sequence). The germline V and J ends were trimmed by 6 bases and 4 bases, with 16 bases remaining between them. The CDR3 covers 15 residues. The CDR3 spells CASSFVPTGNQPQHF. CDR3 nucleotides: TGTGCCAGCAGCTTCGTCCCAACGGGAAATCAGCCCCAGCATTTT.

The J gene is TRBJ1-4, the V gene TRBV19; D remains unclear. The V end lost 11 bases, the J end lost 6 bases, and 22 bases lay between the germline ends. Germline V gene lookup returns CDR1 LNHDA and CDR2 SQIVND (reference sequence). This CDR3 region has 15 residues. CDR3 region: CAAQAKGLYYEKLFF. The CDR3 DNA follows: TGTGCCGCCCAGGCAAAAGGACTGTACTATGAAAAACTGTTTTTT.

This clone was detected once. V usage is TRBV7-6 and J usage is TRBJ2-4; a possible D gene is TRBD2 (5 bases). This CDR3 has 18 residues. CDR1 is SGHVS, CDR2 FNYEAQ, per germline. Deletions cut 5 bases from V and 1 base from J, with 21 bases between. Here the CDR3 DNA reads TGTGCCAGCAGCCCCCCGCGGGCGGGCGGATCCGCCAAAAACATTCAGTACTTC. This sequence encodes CASSPPRAGGSAKNIQYF.

This sequence joins TRBV3-1 (or the pseudogene TRBV3-2) and TRBJ1-2; 7 nucleotides match TRBD1. Germline V gene lookup returns CDR1 LGHDT and CDR2 YNNKEL (reference sequence). V lost 3 bases and J lost 2; bases outside the gene matches: 0. This CDR3 region has 13 residues. CDR3 residues: CASSQTGNYGYTF. The CDR3 DNA sequence: TGTGCCAGCAGCCAGACAGGGAACTATGGCTACACCTTC.

The chain carries TRBV25-1 and TRBJ2-4; D call uncertain. V was clipped by 3 bases and J by 0 bases, with 9 bases between them. The V gene's germline CDR1 is MGHDK and CDR2 SYGVNS. This CDR3 has 15 amino acids. The CDR3 nucleotides are TGTGCCAGCAGTGACGCGCTTCTAGCCAAAAACATTCAGTACTTC. Translation: CASSDALLAKNIQYF.

The chain couples TRBV5-8 to TRBJ1-3, with 8 bases lining up with TRBD1. Trimming removed 7 bases from V and 0 bases from J; junction bases left unmatched: 9. This CDR3 region has 16 residues. Per the germline V gene, CDR1 is SGHTS and CDR2 is YDEGEE. The CDR3 region has the DNA TGTGCCAGCTTCCGGGACAGGAGTTACTCTGGAAACACCATATATTTT. It translates to CASFRDRSYSGNTIYF.